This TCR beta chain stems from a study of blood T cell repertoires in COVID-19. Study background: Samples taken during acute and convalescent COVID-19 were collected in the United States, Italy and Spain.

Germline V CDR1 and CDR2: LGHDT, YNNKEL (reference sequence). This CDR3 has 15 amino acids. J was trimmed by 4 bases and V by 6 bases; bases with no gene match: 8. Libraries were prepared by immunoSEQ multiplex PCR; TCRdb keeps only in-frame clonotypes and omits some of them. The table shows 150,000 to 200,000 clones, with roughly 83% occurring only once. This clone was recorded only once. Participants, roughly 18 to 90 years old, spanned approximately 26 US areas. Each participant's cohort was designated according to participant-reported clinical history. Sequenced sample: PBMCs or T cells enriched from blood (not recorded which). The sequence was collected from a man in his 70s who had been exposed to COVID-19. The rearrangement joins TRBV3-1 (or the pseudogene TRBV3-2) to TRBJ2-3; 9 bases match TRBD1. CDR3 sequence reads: CASRQDRGVSDTQYF. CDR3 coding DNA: TGTGCCAGCAGACAGGACAGGGGAGTATCAGATACGCAGTATTTT.